This is a list of T cell receptor beta chains from one sample in a study of glioma-infiltrating T cells after dendritic cell vaccination. Clones were read by immunoSEQ multiplex PCR, and TCRdb kept only the in-frame ones, dropping some. The sample comprises under 100,000 clones, around 90% of which are singletons, and 3.2% rests with the top ten. The material was blood, obtained before dendritic cell vaccination. These TCRs come from a human donor with glioblastoma. Both conserved end residues are part of each CDR3. A D gene is named only where the DNA matches it firmly. Expanded clones get a size class; other rows say once, few or many, or leave the size out.

>NA|TRBJ2-3|few|15|TRBV27
CASSLIRRNTDTQYF
TGTGCCAGCAGTTTAATACGGAGAAACACAGATACGCAGTATTTT
>NA|TRBJ2-7|few|15|TRBV6-1
CASSDEGSGSYEQYF
TGTGCCAGCAGTGACGAGGGTTCGGGCTCCTACGAGCAGTACTTC
>NA|TRBJ2-2|once|14|TRBV27
CASSRGLNTGELFF
TGTGCCAGCAGCCGGGGACTTAACACCGGGGAGCTGTTTTTT
>NA|TRBJ2-2|few|14|TRBV9
CASSVLQGAGELFF
TGTGCCAGCAGCGTATTACAGGGCGCCGGGGAGCTGTTTTTT
>NA|TRBJ2-3|once|16|TRBV4-2
CASSQEPRTGADTQYF
TGTGCCAGCAGCCAAGAGCCTCGCACCGGTGCTGATACGCAGTATTTT
>TRBD2|TRBJ2-5|NA|15|TRBV9
CASSIGLAGQETQYF
TGTGCCAGCAGCATCGGACTAGCGGGACAAGAGACCCAGTACTTC
>TRBD1|TRBJ2-1|NA|14|TRBV18
CASSPRQGFNEQFF
TGTGCCAGCTCGCCGAGACAGGGGTTCAATGAGCAGTTCTTC
>TRBD1|TRBJ1-2|NA|12|TRBV29-1
CSVGLQGQGYTF
TGCAGCGTTGGACTACAGGGGCAGGGCTACACCTTC
>TRBD1|TRBJ1-1|NA|16|TRBV15
CATSKRDRGRGTEAFF
TGTGCCACCAGCAAACGGGACAGGGGGCGCGGCACTGAAGCTTTCTTT
>TRBD1|TRBJ2-7|NA|15|TRBV19
CASSSSSDRGHEQYF
TGTGCCAGTAGTAGTTCGTCGGACAGGGGCCACGAGCAGTACTTC
>TRBD2|TRBJ2-7|NA|14|TRBV2
CASRGLAGVSEQYF
TGTGCCAGCAGGGGACTAGCGGGAGTTAGCGAGCAGTACTTC
>NA|TRBJ1-2|NA|13|TRBV27
CASSLGTNYGYTF
TGTGCCAGCAGTCTCGGGACTAACTATGGCTACACCTTC
>TRBD1|TRBJ1-2|NA|14|TRBV18
CASSPDQGDYGYTF
TGTGCCAGCTCACCAGATCAGGGGGACTATGGCTACACCTTC
>TRBD1|TRBJ1-1|NA|15|TRBV7-2
CASSPTGTENTEAFF
TGTGCCAGCAGCCCAACCGGGACAGAGAACACTGAAGCTTTCTTT
>TRBD2|TRBJ2-2|NA|14|TRBV9
CASSVAGGTGELFF
TGTGCCAGCAGCGTAGCGGGGGGCACCGGGGAGCTGTTTTTT
>NA|TRBJ2-1|once|18|TRBV6-1
CASSGLVEDRGSYNEQFF
TGTGCCAGCAGTGGCCTTGTGGAGGACAGAGGGTCCTACAATGAGCAGTTCTTC
>TRBD1|TRBJ2-7|NA|14|TRBV18
CASSARDRDYEQYF
TGTGCCAGCTCAGCCCGGGACAGGGACTACGAGCAGTACTTC
>NA|TRBJ2-2|NA|16|TRBV4-2
CASSQVMEGDTGELFF
TGTGCCAGCAGCCAAGTGATGGAGGGAGACACCGGGGAGCTGTTTTTT
>NA|TRBJ2-1|once|14|TRBV9
CASSVGPDYNEQFF
TGTGCCAGCAGCGTAGGCCCAGATTACAATGAGCAGTTCTTC
>TRBD2|TRBJ2-3|NA|17|TRBV28
CASSLLAGGPSTDTQYF
TGTGCCAGCAGTTTACTAGCGGGGGGGCCGAGCACAGATACGCAGTATTTT
>TRBD2|TRBJ2-4|once|14|TRBV7-9
CASSDRSGRDIQYF
TGTGCCAGCAGCGACCGGTCGGGGAGGGACATTCAGTACTTC
>NA|TRBJ2-1|NA|13|TRBV30
CAWSVLRGNEQFF
TGTGCCTGGAGTGTACTGAGGGGGAATGAGCAGTTCTTC
>TRBD1|TRBJ2-1|once|16|TRBV6-5
CASSSLQGAAGNEQFF
TGTGCCAGCAGTTCCCTACAGGGGGCGGCGGGAAATGAGCAGTTCTTC
>NA|TRBJ1-1|NA|13|TRBV27
CASSWEGGERAFF
TGTGCCAGCAGTTGGGAGGGCGGGGAGCGGGCTTTCTTT
>TRBD2|TRBJ2-5|NA|16|TRBV11-3
CASSLRGSGSSETQYF
TGTGCCAGCAGCTTAAGGGGTAGCGGGAGCTCGGAGACCCAGTACTTC
>TRBD1|TRBJ1-3|NA|17|TRBV5-1
CASSSRPGRGDGNTIYF
TGCGCCAGCAGCTCGAGGCCCGGCAGGGGGGATGGAAACACCATATATTTT
>NA|TRBJ2-7|NA|14|TRBV7-9
CASSPSASGYEQYF
TGTGCCAGCAGCCCAAGTGCGAGTGGCTACGAGCAGTACTTC
>NA|TRBJ1-3|NA|15|TRBV5-1
CASSSETGSGNTIYF
TGCGCCAGCAGCTCTGAAACGGGGTCTGGAAACACCATATATTTT
>TRBD1|TRBJ1-2|NA|13|TRBV6-5
CASSRDRDYGYTF
TGTGCCAGCAGCCGGGACAGGGACTATGGCTACACCTTC
>TRBD2|TRBJ2-3|NA|17|TRBV29-1
CSVPEPGLAANTDTQYF
TGCAGCGTGCCAGAACCGGGACTAGCGGCTAACACAGATACGCAGTATTTT
>TRBD1|TRBJ1-2|NA|17|TRBV18
CASSPKDRGHLSYGYTF
TGTGCCAGCTCACCAAAGGACAGGGGACACCTATCCTATGGCTACACCTTC
>TRBD1|TRBJ1-2|NA|15|TRBV6-5
CASSLRTGGDYGYTF
TGTGCCAGCAGTTTACGGACAGGGGGCGACTATGGCTACACCTTC
>TRBD2|TRBJ2-5|NA|15|TRBV4-2
CASSRGDYGQETQYF
TGTGCCAGCAGCCGCGGGGACTATGGCCAAGAGACCCAGTACTTC
>TRBD2|TRBJ2-1|NA|15|TRBV7-7
CASRLTAGGGDEQFF
TGTGCTAGCAGGCTCACGGCGGGAGGGGGGGATGAGCAGTTCTTC
>NA|TRBJ1-2|NA|14|TRBV6-5
CASSHSTVNYGYTF
TGTGCCAGCAGCCACTCCACAGTTAACTATGGCTACACCTTC
>TRBD2|TRBJ2-7|once|14|TRBV7-9
CASSPVAGVYEQYF
TGTGCCAGCAGCCCAGTAGCGGGGGTCTACGAGCAGTACTTC
>NA|TRBJ2-7|NA|13|TRBV6-1
CASSPNGGFEQYF
TGTGCCAGCAGCCCAAATGGAGGGTTCGAGCAGTACTTC
>NA|TRBJ2-1|NA|11|TRBV19
CASSHSDEQFF
TGTGCCAGTAGTCATAGCGATGAGCAGTTCTTC
>NA|TRBJ1-2|NA|13|TRBV7-2
CASSRDQGYGYTF
TGTGCCAGCAGCCGCGATCAGGGCTATGGCTACACCTTC
>TRBD1|TRBJ1-6|NA|15|TRBV6-5
CASSYSGTGNSPLHF
TGTGCCAGCAGTTACTCCGGGACAGGGAACTCCCCCCTCCACTTT
>NA|TRBJ1-2|NA|14|TRBV7-3
CASSRDGGIYGYTF
TGTGCCAGCAGCAGGGACGGGGGGATATATGGCTACACCTTC
>NA|TRBJ1-6|NA|17|TRBV7-2
CASSLVGGSSYNSPLHF
TGTGCCAGCAGCTTAGTTGGCGGTAGCTCCTATAATTCCCCCCTCCACTTT
>TRBD2|TRBJ2-5|NA|15|TRBV6-1
CASSEGGLRFETQYF
TGTGCCAGCAGTGAAGGGGGACTACGATTTGAGACCCAGTACTTC
>NA|TRBJ2-7|NA|16|TRBV5-6
CASSFKSGLSSYEQYF
TGTGCCAGCAGCTTTAAGAGTGGTCTGAGCTCCTACGAGCAGTACTTC
>TRBD1|TRBJ1-2|once|12|TRBV30
CAWKGGPGGYTF
TGTGCCTGGAAAGGGGGCCCGGGTGGCTACACCTTC
>TRBD2|TRBJ2-1|NA|15|TRBV7-2
CASSLRTSGNNEQFF
TGTGCCAGCAGCTTAAGGACTAGCGGAAACAATGAGCAGTTCTTC
>TRBD1|TRBJ2-5|NA|14|TRBV7-3
CASSSGQWGETQYF
TGTGCCAGCAGCTCGGGACAGTGGGGGGAGACCCAGTACTTC
>TRBD1|TRBJ2-1|once|15|TRBV18
CASSPGTGVYNEQFF
TGTGCCAGCTCACCCGGGACAGGGGTCTACAATGAGCAGTTCTTC
>NA|TRBJ2-3|few|13|TRBV9
CASSVEGTDTQYF
TGTGCCAGCAGCGTAGAGGGGACAGATACGCAGTATTTT
>NA|TRBJ2-1|NA|15|TRBV29-1
CSVAGTSESYNEQFF
TGCAGCGTTGCGGGGACTTCGGAGAGCTACAATGAGCAGTTCTTC
>NA|TRBJ2-2|NA|12|TRBV1
CTSSPGTGELFF
TGCACCAGCAGCCCAGGGACCGGGGAGCTGTTTTTT
>TRBD1|TRBJ1-2|NA|14|TRBV27
CASRPTGGGYGYTF
TGTGCCAGCAGGCCGACAGGGGGAGGATATGGCTACACCTTC
>TRBD1|TRBJ1-3|NA|14|TRBV9
CASSVGTEGNTIYF
TGTGCCAGCAGCGTCGGGACAGAAGGAAACACCATATATTTT
>TRBD2|TRBJ2-3|once|15|TRBV10-3
CAIRVPSGSTDTQYF
TGTGCCATCAGAGTCCCTAGCGGCAGCACAGATACGCAGTATTTT
>NA|TRBJ2-1|NA|13|TRBV9
CASSVVSVNEQFF
TGTGCCAGCAGCGTAGTAAGCGTAAATGAGCAGTTCTTC
>TRBD2|TRBJ2-2|NA|17|TRBV7-3
CASSPQPGLATTGELFF
TGTGCCAGCAGCCCGCAGCCGGGACTAGCGACCACCGGGGAGCTGTTTTTT
>TRBD2|TRBJ2-5|NA|16|TRBV6-6
CASSYGTSAERGTQYF
TGTGCCAGCAGTTACGGGACTAGCGCCGAGCGGGGGACCCAGTACTTC
>TRBD2|TRBJ2-7|NA|15|TRBV6-5
CASSYSSGGRGEQYF
TGTGCCAGCAGTTACTCGAGCGGGGGCCGAGGCGAGCAGTACTTC